The 24 T cell receptor beta chains below all came from one sample that was sequenced in a study of memory B cells and T cells in multiple sclerosis. Stimulus-free culture yielded autoproliferating CFSE-dim and non-proliferating CFSE-high T cells, each sequenced separately. Pooled replicate wells came from 50 million to 60 million CFSE-labeled PBMCs cultured roughly seven days without stimulus. The protocol was immunoSEQ multiplex PCR, while the TCRdb copy is restricted to in-frame clones and leaves out a portion. The table lists under 50,000 clones, over 75% of them singletons, with 1% to 1.3% in the top ten. Their recognized antigens are unknown. Sequencing was carried out using PBMCs from blood kept in culture. These receptors originate from a human donor with multiple sclerosis.

The genes are TRBV27 and TRBJ2-7; D is perhaps TRBD2 (5 bases). The CDR3 is 13 residues long. V was trimmed by 6 bases and J by 0 bases, leaving 9 bases between them. CDR1 is MNHEY and CDR2 is SMNVEV in the germline V gene (reference sequence). This CDR3 is CASSYRDSYEQYF. DNA for the CDR3: TGTGCCAGCAGCTACCGGGACTCCTACGAGCAGTACTTC.

The rearrangement links TRBV6-5 to TRBJ1-1, with D hard to call. Germline CDR1 and CDR2: MNHEY and SVGAGI. The CDR3 extends over 13 amino acids. V dropped 5 bases and J dropped 8 bases, with 15 bases sitting between them. The CDR3 sequence is CASSETRRLEAFF. The CDR3, as DNA: TGTGCCAGCAGTGAAACCCGACGGCTCGAAGCTTTCTTT.

The V and J genes are TRBV7-2 and TRBJ2-1, with 14 bases matching TRBD2. The CDR3 has 15 residues. V lost 4 bases to trimming and J lost 7 bases; unmatched junction nucleotides: 3. Per the germline V gene, CDR1 is SGHTA and CDR2 is FQGNSA. The CDR3, as DNA: TGTGCCAGCAGCTCGACTAGCGGGGGGGTAAATGAGCAGTTCTTC. Encoded protein: CASSSTSGGVNEQFF.

This chain joins TRBV6-5 and TRBJ1-2, with unresolved D. Between the trimmed V and J ends, which lost 2 bases and 4 bases, there was a span of 14 bases. Per germline, CDR1 MNHEY and CDR2 SVGAGI. This CDR3 is 15 amino acids long. The CDR3 nucleotides read TGTGCCAGCAGTTACGAATACGAGGGCGCCTATGGCTACACCTTC. The encoded protein is CASSYEYEGAYGYTF.

The rearrangement links TRBV9 to TRBJ1-1, with D possibly matching TRBD1 (5 bases). The length of the CDR3 is 12 residues. V gave up 3 bases and J gave up 6 bases, with 9 bases separating them. Germline CDR1 and CDR2: SGDLS and YYNGEE. DNA of the CDR3: TGTGCCAGCAGCGCAGAAGGGGCTGAAGCTTTCTTT. Translating gives CASSAEGAEAFF.

This chain joins TRBV10-1 and TRBJ2-1; TRBD2 matches 14 bases. The CDR3 totals 15 residues. From germline, CDR1 is WNHNN and CDR2 SYGVQD (reference sequence). The V segment lost 5 bases and the J segment 9 bases; nucleotides outside the gene matches: 6. The CDR3 region is CASSLTSGGEGEQFF. The CDR3 DNA reads TGCGCCAGCAGTCTGACTAGCGGGGGGGAAGGTGAGCAGTTCTTC.

The CDR3 DNA is TGTGCCAGCAGCCACAGGGGCACAGATACGCAGTATTTT. This sequence encodes CASSHRGTDTQYF. The rearrangement links TRBV7-2 to TRBJ2-3, with a possible D match to TRBD1 (6 bases). The CDR3 loop spans 13 amino acids. Germline V gene data show CDR1 as SGHTA and CDR2 as FQGNSA. Trimming shortened V by 5 bases and J by 1 base, and 7 bases separated the two germline ends.

The chain employs TRBV6-1 and TRBJ2-7; possibly TRBD1 for D (6 bases). The ends were cut back, 6 bases at V and 2 bases at J, with 11 bases in the middle. The CDR3 totals 13 residues. Germline CDR1 MNHNS, CDR2 SASEGT. The CDR3 reads CASRYRDPYEQYF. CDR3 DNA: TGTGCCAGCAGATACAGGGATCCCTACGAGCAGTACTTC.

The V gene is TRBV6-5, the J gene TRBJ1-5; possible D gene TRBD1, 5 bases. CDR3 size: 15 residues. V was shortened by 4 bases and J by 6 bases, with 16 bases between the two germline ends. Germline V gives CDR1 MNHEY, CDR2 SVGAGI. The CDR3 nucleotides are TGTGCCAGCAGTTTAGGACGGGGGGAAGGTCAGCCCCAGCATTTT. It codes for CASSLGRGEGQPQHF.

The rearrangement joins TRBV7-3 to TRBJ2-1; weak D call: TRBD2 (6 bases). The CDR3 is made up of 14 amino acids. Germline CDR1 SGHTA, CDR2 FQGTGA. The germline V and J ends were trimmed by 0 bases and 7 bases, with 10 bases remaining between them. The DNA of the CDR3 is TGTGCCAGCAGCTTAACCGGGGGTTTTAATGAGCAGTTCTTC. Amino acids: CASSLTGGFNEQFF. The full variable domain, in which reference TRBV7-3 and TRBJ2-1 provide the parts outside the CDR3, is GAGVSQTPSNKVTEKGKYVELRCDPISGHTALYWYRQSLGQGPEFLIYFQGTGAADDSGLPNDRFFAVRPEGSVSTLKIQRTERGDSAVYLCASSLTGGFNEQFFGPGTRLTVL.

The chain joins TRBV29-1 to TRBJ1-2; D gene unclear. The CDR3 length is 11 residues. The V gene lost 5 bases and the J gene lost 8 bases, with 12 bases spanning the gap. Germline CDR1 is SQVTM and CDR2 is ANQGSEA. The CDR3 DNA reads as TGCAGCGTTTACCTTAACCCCGGCTACACCTTC. Protein: CSVYLNPGYTF. The variable domain in full, with the rest retrieved from reference TRBV29-1 and TRBJ1-2, is SAVISQKPSRDICQRGTSLTIQCQVDSQVTMMFWYRQQPGQSLTLIATANQGSEATYESGFVIDKFPISRPNLTFSTLTVSNMSPEDSSIYLCSVYLNPGYTFGSGTRLTVV.

The rearrangement uses TRBV29-1 and TRBJ1-4; 10 bases align to TRBD1. Losses at the gene ends were 6 bases for V and 3 bases for J; bases not matched to a gene: 7. CDR1 and CDR2 from the germline V gene are SQVTM and ANQGSEA. This CDR3 has 15 amino acids. CDR3 DNA sequence: TGCAGCGTGAAGACCGGGACAGGGGCTAATGAAAAACTGTTTTTT. Protein product: CSVKTGTGANEKLFF.

The V gene is TRBV7-3, the J gene TRBJ1-1, with D unresolved. Per the germline V gene, CDR1 is SGHTA and CDR2 is FQGTGA. V gave up 1 base and J gave up 1 base, with 4 bases separating them. The CDR3 contains 13 residues. This chain's CDR3 is CASSLNRNTEAFF. The CDR3 DNA sequence: TGTGCCAGCAGCTTAAACAGGAACACTGAAGCTTTCTTT.

The CDR3 region is CASSRHRVQNEQFF. Here the CDR3 DNA reads TGTGCCAGCAGTCGCCACAGGGTACAAAATGAGCAGTTCTTC. J is TRBJ2-1 and V is TRBV6-5, with TRBD1 as a possible D gene (6 bases). Germline CDR1 and CDR2: MNHEY and SVGAGI. CDR3 length: 14 residues. V was clipped by 5 bases and J by 7 bases, with 15 bases between them.

The chain couples TRBV4-2 to TRBJ2-7; 9 bases agree with TRBD1. The CDR3 length is 15 residues. V was pared by 5 bases and J by 1 base, with 6 bases of the junction left unmatched. The germline CDR1 and CDR2 sequences are LGHNA and YNFKEQ. The CDR3 loop reads CASSGGQGFSYEQYF. DNA of the CDR3: TGTGCCAGCAGCGGCGGACAGGGGTTTTCCTACGAGCAGTACTTC.

V usage is TRBV5-4 and J usage is TRBJ1-1, with D maybe TRBD1 (5 bases). Trimming removed 0 bases from V and 4 bases from J, with 13 bases in between. The CDR3 spans 15 residues. Germline values: CDR1 SGHNT, CDR2 YYREEE (reference sequence). This CDR3 is CASSLAQGGVTEAFF. In DNA form, the CDR3 reads TGTGCCAGCAGCTTGGCTCAGGGCGGGGTCACTGAAGCTTTCTTT.

This clone is labeled as medium-sized. This rearrangement joins TRBV4-3 to TRBJ1-2; 7 bases map to TRBD1. Trimming took 4 bases from V and 2 from J; bases not matched to a gene: 4. The CDR3 has 14 amino acids. Germline lookup yields CDR1 LGHNA and CDR2 YSLEER. The CDR3 protein is CASSPATGNYGYTF. The CDR3 nucleotides are TGCGCCAGCAGCCCCGCGACAGGGAACTATGGCTACACCTTC.

This clone was seen more than once but under ten times. The chain joins TRBV25-1 to TRBJ2-7, with TRBD2 identical over 8 bases. This CDR3 contains 16 residues. In germline, CDR1 is MGHDK, CDR2 SYGVNS. V lost 10 bases and J lost 1; bases outside the gene matches: 15. CDR3 nucleotide sequence: TGTGCCACAAGAGAAAGCGGGGGCCGCCTATCCTACGAGCAGTACTTC. It specifies CATRESGGRLSYEQYF.

This chain connects TRBV7-8 to TRBJ2-5; D is ambiguous. Trimming pared 4 bases from V and 7 bases from J, leaving 16 bases between. Looked up from germline, CDR1 is SGHVS and CDR2 is FQNEAQ. This CDR3 has 14 residues. The CDR3 loop reads CASSSRPQVGTQYF. The CDR3 DNA reads TGTGCCAGCAGCTCAAGGCCCCAAGTGGGGACCCAGTACTTC.

The chain employs TRBV13 and TRBJ2-3; perhaps D is TRBD1 or TRBD2 (6 bases each). Germline loops: CDR1 PRHDT, CDR2 FYEKMQ (reference sequence). The CDR3 is 15 residues long. V was trimmed by 4 bases and J by 2 bases, leaving 13 bases between them. The CDR3 reads CASSSRQDYTDTQYF. For the CDR3, the DNA is TGTGCCAGCAGCTCCCGACAGGACTACACAGATACGCAGTATTTT.

The rearrangement joins TRBV6-5 to TRBJ1-3; no clear D. The CDR3 totals 16 residues. The V gene's germline CDR1 is MNHEY and CDR2 SVGAGI. Trimming cost V 0 bases and J 8 bases, with 17 bases left between them. CDR3 DNA sequence: TGTGCCAGCAGTTACTCTAGGCCCTCCCGAGGTTACACCATATATTTT. Translation gives CASSYSRPSRGYTIYF.

This chain links TRBV6-1 with TRBJ2-7; D might be TRBD2 (5 bases). V lost 8 bases and J lost 0, with 14 bases in between. This CDR3 is built from 14 residues. Germline V gene sequence: CDR1 MNHNS, CDR2 SASEGT. CDR3 protein: CASLSWGDSYEQYF. CDR3 DNA: TGTGCCAGCCTCTCTTGGGGAGACTCCTACGAGCAGTACTTC.

V is TRBV18 and J is TRBJ2-5; no clear D. Germline CDR1 is KGHSH and CDR2 is LQKENI. V lost 2 bases, J lost 2 bases, and 9 bases lay in between. The CDR3 loop spans 14 amino acids. The chain's CDR3 is CASSPVDGQETQYF. The CDR3 DNA is TGTGCCAGCTCACCAGTGGACGGTCAAGAGACCCAGTACTTC.

Remarks on this clone: Within the sample, other DNA sequences also encode this same CDR3. The V and J genes are TRBV9 and TRBJ1-1; weak D call: TRBD1 (5 bases). Germline V CDR1 and CDR2: SGDLS, YYNGEE. The CDR3 extends over 13 amino acids. Trimming took off 4 bases at V and 14 bases at J, with 21 bases between the two ends. The CDR3 is CASSPHLGGMAFF. As DNA, the CDR3 is TGTGCCAGCAGCCCCCACCTTGGGGGGATGGCCTTCTTT. Combining the CDR3 with reference TRBV9 and TRBJ1-1 gives the whole variable domain DSGVTQTPKHLITATGQRVTLRCSPRSGDLSVYWYQQSLDQGLQFLIQYYNGEERAKGNILERFSAQQFPDLHSELNLSSLELGDSALYFCASSPHLGGMAFFGQGTRLTVV.